This paragraph reports one T cell receptor beta chain. This specimen comes from a study of blood T cell repertoires in COVID-19. Some clones are missing from TCRdb's copy, which holds only in-frame ones; the method was immunoSEQ multiplex PCR. The sample lists 120,000 or so clones; about four fifths were seen once. The CDR3 spans 14 residues. With 11 bases removed from V and 3 bases from J, the gap between germline ends came to 20 bases. In germline, CDR1 is SNHLY, CDR2 FYNNEI. The sequencing input was peripheral blood. The chain joins TRBV2 to TRBJ2-7; tentative D call: TRBD1 (6 bases). This clonotype originated in a woman between 50 and 59 years old with acute or convalescent COVID-19. The CDR3 DNA is TGTGCCTGCAATCCACCTGGACAGAGCTACGAGCAGTACTTC. It specifies CACNPPGQSYEQYF.